This is a list of T cell receptor beta chains from one sample in a study of T cells in Graves' hyperthyroidism and ophthalmopathy. One entry per CDR3 protein, called by TCRdb with MiXCR from the multiplex PCR reads. Here the sample spans 750,000 to 900,000 distinct CDR3 sequences, about 38% being singletons. The sample comprised blood. These receptor sequences come from a man between 18 and 35 years old with Graves' hyperthyroidism. Both conserved end residues are part of each CDR3. Each record gives: J gene, clone size, D gene, V gene, CDR3 protein, CDR3 DNA. D genes are given only for firm matches. For some rows the clone size is stated as once, few or many, or as a class when expanded; others skip it.

>TRBJ2-5|-|-|TRBV7-2
CASSLFSGRNVETQYF
TGTGCCAGCAGCTTATTTTCCGGGCGGAATGTAGAGACCCAGTACTTC
>TRBJ2-2|-|-|TRBV12-3/TRBV12-4
CASSLVGSWELFF
TGTGCCAGCAGTTTAGTAGGGAGTTGGGAGCTGTTTTTT
>TRBJ1-2|many|-|TRBV14
CASSQDHGGYTF
TGTGCCAGCAGCCAAGATCACGGGGGCTACACCTTC
>TRBJ1-5|many|TRBD1|TRBV7-9
CASSTTGNGQPQHF
TGTGCCAGCAGCACGACAGGGAACGGTCAGCCCCAGCATTTT
>TRBJ2-7|-|TRBD1|TRBV19
CASSIDIAGTGTYEQYF
TGTGCCAGCAGCATAGATATTGCCGGGACAGGGACCTACGAGCAGTACTTC
>TRBJ2-7|many|-|TRBV7-9
CASSPVVNEQYF
TGTGCCAGCAGCCCCGTGGTTAACGAGCAGTACTTC
>TRBJ2-7|-|-|TRBV7-9
CASSTVHTAAYEQYF
TGTGCCAGCAGCACCGTCCACACCGCGGCCTACGAGCAGTACTTC
>TRBJ2-7|-|-|TRBV2
CASRSGSPYEQYF
TGCGCCAGCAGGTCCGGGTCCCCCTACGAGCAGTACTTC
>TRBJ1-5|few|-|TRBV12-3/TRBV12-4
CASSVSGVSDEPQHF
TGTGCCAGCAGTGTATCCGGGGTCTCGGACGAGCCCCAGCATTTT
>TRBJ2-2|-|-|TRBV12-3/TRBV12-4
CASSRGVGELFF
TGTGCCAGCAGCCGCGGTGTCGGGGAGCTGTTTTTT
>TRBJ2-3|-|-|TRBV15
CATQTPRQTQYF
TGTGCCACCCAAACCCCGAGACAGACGCAGTATTTT
>TRBJ2-7|many|-|TRBV7-9
CASSTPGSYEQYF
TGTGCCAGCAGCACCCCCGGGTCCTACGAGCAGTACTTC
>TRBJ2-7|many|-|TRBV15
CATSETPRYEQYF
TGTGCCACCAGCGAGACACCACGGTACGAGCAGTACTTC
>TRBJ2-6|-|-|TRBV20-1
CSASPPGGTGANVLTF
TGCAGTGCTAGTCCCCCGGGCGGTACTGGGGCCAACGTCCTGACTTTC
>TRBJ1-5|-|-|TRBV5-1
CASSLGSGSNQPQHF
TGCGCCAGCAGCTTGGGATCAGGGAGCAATCAGCCCCAGCATTTT
>TRBJ1-1|-|TRBD1|TRBV2
CASSLLGTVNTEAFF
TGTGCCAGCAGTTTACTCGGGACAGTGAACACTGAAGCTTTCTTT
>TRBJ1-2|-|-|TRBV20-1
CSARTLPDEGYTF
TGCAGTGCTAGAACCCTCCCGGACGAGGGCTACACCTTC
>TRBJ2-7|-|TRBD1|TRBV20-1
CSVNRGVSGEQYF
TGCAGTGTTAACAGGGGAGTTAGTGGCGAGCAGTACTTC
>TRBJ1-1|many|-|TRBV7-6
CASSSYNTEAFF
TGTGCCAGCAGCTCTTATAACACTGAAGCTTTCTTT
>TRBJ1-1|many|-|TRBV7-2
CASSDHPRGQGAEAFF
TGTGCCAGCAGTGATCATCCCCGGGGGCAAGGCGCTGAAGCTTTCTTT
>TRBJ1-2|-|TRBD1|TRBV25-1
CASSLSPGTVYGYTF
TGTGCCAGCAGCTTGTCGCCGGGGACAGTCTATGGCTACACCTTC
>TRBJ2-2|-|TRBD1|TRBV2
CASRGQGPNTGELFF
TGTGCCAGCAGGGGACAGGGGCCGAACACCGGGGAGCTGTTTTTT
>TRBJ2-7|-|-|TRBV2
CASSNLGGRAYEQYF
TGTGCCAGCAGTAACCTGGGAGGCCGGGCCTACGAGCAGTACTTC
>TRBJ2-7|few|TRBD2|TRBV15
CASSLGSLAGYEQYF
TGTGCCAGCAGTTTAGGCAGCCTAGCGGGGTACGAGCAGTACTTC
>TRBJ1-1|many|-|TRBV10-2
CASQRRTPILNKSEAFF
TGCGCCAGTCAACGTCGGACTCCAATACTGAACAAGAGTGAAGCTTTCTTT
>TRBJ1-4|-|-|TRBV19
CASIAQGGEKLFF
TGTGCCAGCATCGCTCAGGGCGGGGAAAAACTGTTTTTT
>TRBJ2-5|few|-|TRBV5-1
CASSLSGRHQETQYF
TGCGCCAGCAGCCTTTCCGGCAGGCACCAAGAGACCCAGTACTTC
>TRBJ2-7|-|-|TRBV12-3/TRBV12-4
CASTLTGDEQYF
TGTGCCAGCACCCTAACGGGGGACGAGCAGTACTTC
>TRBJ1-4|many|-|TRBV15
CATKGRTEDYEKLFF
TGTGCCACAAAGGGACGGACAGAAGACTATGAAAAACTGTTTTTT
>TRBJ2-7|many|-|TRBV10-3
CAISESENEQYF
TGTGCCATCAGTGAGTCGGAGAACGAGCAGTACTTC
>TRBJ1-4|-|TRBD1|TRBV5-8
CASSKSQGLNEKLFF
TGTGCCAGCAGCAAATCACAGGGGCTTAACGAAAAACTGTTTTTT
>TRBJ1-5|many|-|TRBV2
CASSSSELNQPQHF
TGTGCCAGCAGTAGTAGCGAACTTAATCAGCCCCAGCATTTT
>TRBJ1-2|many|TRBD1|TRBV12-3/TRBV12-4
CASSSAGGDYGYTF
TGTGCCAGCAGTTCGGCAGGGGGCGACTATGGCTACACCTTC
>TRBJ2-5|few|TRBD1|TRBV9
CASSVQGESETQYF
TGTGCCAGCAGCGTACAGGGGGAATCAGAGACCCAGTACTTC
>TRBJ2-7|few|TRBD2|TRBV4-1
CASTLGTGRSYEQYF
TGCGCCAGCACCCTCGGGACCGGGAGGTCCTACGAGCAGTACTTC
>TRBJ2-7|-|TRBD2|TRBV7-2
CASSSGLVYEQYF
TGTGCCAGCAGCTCCGGACTAGTATACGAGCAGTACTTC
>TRBJ1-4|once|-|TRBV29-1
CSVGEGAKLFF
TGCAGCGTTGGTGAGGGCGCAAAACTGTTTTTT
>TRBJ2-6|few|TRBD2|TRBV12-3/TRBV12-4
CASSLSGLAGSGANVLTF
TGTGCCAGCAGTTTATCGGGACTAGCGGGATCTGGGGCCAACGTCCTGACTTTC
>TRBJ2-7|-|-|TRBV20-1
CSASGNLFEQYF
TGCAGTGCTAGCGGGAACCTTTTCGAGCAGTACTTC
>TRBJ1-4|few|-|TRBV5-4
CASSDIQEKLFF
TGTGCCAGCAGCGATATCCAGGAAAAACTGTTTTTT
>TRBJ1-1|-|-|TRBV24-1
CATSDRGTNTEAFF
TGTGCCACCAGTGATAGAGGGACGAACACTGAAGCTTTCTTT
>TRBJ2-2|-|TRBD2|TRBV11-2
CASSLGLAGYGELFF
TGTGCCAGCAGCTTAGGACTAGCGGGATACGGGGAGCTGTTTTTT
>TRBJ2-2|few|-|TRBV5-1
CASSVTARSNTGELFF
TGCGCCAGCAGCGTCACCGCGCGGTCGAACACCGGGGAGCTGTTTTTT
>TRBJ1-5|-|-|TRBV29-1
CSVGGAREVHEHF
TGCAGCGTTGGAGGGGCTAGGGAGGTCCACGAGCATTTT
>TRBJ1-5|-|-|TRBV12-5
CASGLGLNQPQHF
TGTGCTAGTGGTTTGGGCCTTAATCAGCCCCAGCATTTT
>TRBJ1-2|-|-|TRBV10-3
CAISVGTPGRGYTF
TGTGCCATCAGTGTCGGGACACCCGGGCGGGGCTACACCTTC
>TRBJ2-6|few|TRBD2|TRBV2
CASLSGASSGANVLTF
TGTGCCAGTCTTAGCGGGGCGTCTTCTGGGGCCAACGTCCTGACTTTC